The 19 T cell receptor beta chains in this list originate from one sample, sequenced in a study of cytomegalovirus exposure and HLA in healthy donors. Assay: immunoSEQ multiplex PCR; the TCRdb copy retains only in-frame clones and omits some. The sample lists more than 60,000 clones; 96% were seen once. The sequencing input was PBMCs. The source is a woman between 18 and 30 years old in good health and CMV-seropositive.

V usage is TRBV27 and J usage is TRBJ2-7; 9 bases line up with TRBD1. This CDR3 is 16 amino acids long. Per germline, CDR1 MNHEY and CDR2 SMNVEV (reference sequence). With 8 bases clipped from V and 0 bases from J, the junction kept 11 bases outside the gene matches. CDR3: CASLSRGQGSSYEQYF. The DNA of the CDR3 is TGTGCCAGCCTTTCCCGCGGACAGGGGAGCTCCTACGAGCAGTACTTC.

The gene calls are TRBV19 and TRBJ2-1; 8 bases fit TRBD2. Trimming cost V 9 bases and J 8 bases; bases outside gene matches: 12. The CDR3 spans 14 residues. Germline assignment: CDR1 LNHDA and CDR2 SQIVND (reference sequence). CDR3 residues: CASRRGGVADEQFF. CDR3 in DNA: TGTGCCAGCCGCCGGGGGGGGGTAGCAGATGAGCAGTTCTTC.

The CDR3 DNA reads TGTGCCAGCAGCCCGGGACTAGCTATCGATGAGCAGTTCTTC. Translating gives CASSPGLAIDEQFF. J is TRBJ2-1 and V is TRBV13, with 9 bases lining up with TRBD2. V lost 5 bases, J lost 8 bases, and 7 bases stayed unmatched. Germline CDR1 reads PRHDT; CDR2 reads FYEKMQ (reference sequence). The CDR3 extends over 14 amino acids.

The chain combines TRBV29-1 with TRBJ2-1, with TRBD1 matching 7 bases. The germline gives CDR1 SQVTM, CDR2 ANQGSEA. This CDR3 spans 14 amino acids. The V segment lost 4 bases and the J segment 7 bases; nucleotides outside the gene matches: 10. This chain's CDR3 is CSVAKTGLENEQFF. CDR3 nucleotide sequence: TGCAGCGTTGCCAAGACAGGGCTCGAGAATGAGCAGTTCTTC.

The chain recombines TRBV13 with TRBJ2-7; 7 bases align to TRBD1. CDR3 length: 15 residues. V shed 3 bases, J shed 2 bases, and the junction held 7 bases outside the gene matches. Germline V lookup: CDR1 PRHDT, CDR2 FYEKMQ (reference sequence). The CDR3 loop reads CASSFPGQGAYEQYF. CDR3 nucleotide sequence: TGTGCCAGCAGCTTTCCCGGGCAGGGGGCCTACGAGCAGTACTTC.

The gene calls are TRBV4-1 and TRBJ2-5; TRBD2 matches at 7 bases. Trimming took 1 base from V and 5 from J; bases not matched to a gene: 19. Germline CDR1 reads MGHRA; CDR2 reads YSYEKL. This CDR3 comprises 19 residues. The CDR3: CASSQVLSGGFSIGETQYF. In nucleotides, the CDR3 is TGCGCCAGCAGCCAAGTTCTTTCGGGGGGATTCTCAATTGGGGAGACCCAGTACTTC.

The rearrangement joins TRBV7-2 to TRBJ2-3; perhaps TRBD1 as D (5 bases). The V end lost 1 base, the J end lost 5 bases, and 7 bases lay between the germline ends. This CDR3 region has 13 residues. The V gene's germline CDR1 is SGHTA and CDR2 FQGNSA. This chain's CDR3 is CASSLDTGDTQYF. CDR3 bases: TGTGCCAGCAGCTTAGACACAGGAGATACGCAGTATTTT.

The chain is built from TRBV5-1 and TRBJ2-7; perhaps TRBD1 as D (6 bases). The CDR3 extends over 15 amino acids. V lost 2 bases, J lost 0 bases, and 12 bases lay in between. CDR1 is SGHRS and CDR2 is YFSETQ in the germline V gene. CDR3 DNA: TGCGCCAGCAGCTTCTGGCAGGGGAACTCCTACGAGCAGTACTTC. It codes for CASSFWQGNSYEQYF.

J is TRBJ1-1 and V is TRBV5-5, with D unclear. Germline CDR1 reads SGHKS; CDR2 reads YYEKEE (reference sequence). Trimming cost V 0 bases and J 1 base, with 7 bases left between them. The CDR3 has 14 amino acids. CDR3 sequence: CASSLATKNTEAFF. The CDR3 DNA reads as TGTGCCAGCAGCTTGGCTACGAAGAACACTGAAGCTTTCTTT.

The CDR3 protein is CASSFRDRGSAGELFF. The CDR3 DNA follows: TGCGCCAGCAGCTTCCGGGACAGGGGTTCGGCCGGGGAGCTGTTTTTT. The V call is TRBV5-1, the J call TRBJ2-2, with 10 bases lining up with TRBD1. Trimming at V came to 2 bases and at J to 6 bases, leaving 7 bases not matched to a gene. The germline CDR1 and CDR2 sequences are SGHRS and YFSETQ. The CDR3 runs to 16 residues.

The rearrangement links TRBV4-2 to TRBJ2-2, with D possibly TRBD2 on 5 matching bases. This CDR3 comprises 14 residues. Germline CDR1 LGHNA, CDR2 YNFKEQ. Between the trimmed V and J ends, which lost 1 base and 7 bases, there was a span of 10 bases. CDR3 protein: CASSQGWESGELFF. CDR3 nucleotide sequence: TGTGCCAGCAGCCAAGGCTGGGAGAGCGGGGAGCTGTTTTTT.

Notes on this clone: A junction end diverges from the germline sequence, so it may reflect a read error. The V and J genes are TRBV7-7 and TRBJ2-1; 9 bases match TRBD1. The CDR3 runs 15 residues. CDR1 and CDR2 from the germline V gene are SSHAT and FNYEAQ (reference sequence). This CDR3 is CASSSGTGNYNEQFF. CDR3 in DNA: TGTGCTAGCAGTTCCGGGACAGGGAACTACAATGAGCAGTTCTTC.

The rearrangement joins TRBV15 to TRBJ2-1; 11 bases match TRBD2. V lost 1 base to trimming and J lost 0 bases; unmatched junction nucleotides: 8. Germline lookup yields CDR1 LNHNV and CDR2 YYDKDF (reference sequence). CDR3 length: 19 residues. The CDR3 is CATSRVRTSGPSSYNEQFF. The DNA for the CDR3 is TGTGCCACCAGCAGAGTCCGGACTAGCGGGCCTAGCTCCTACAATGAGCAGTTCTTC. The full variable domain, in which reference TRBV15 and TRBJ2-1 provide the parts outside the CDR3, is DAMVIQNPRYQVTQFGKPVTLSCSQTLNHNVMYWYQQKSSQAPKLLFHYYDKDFNNEADTPDNFQSRRPNTSFCFLDIRSPGLGDTAMYLCATSRVRTSGPSSYNEQFFGPGTRLTVL.

CDR3 in amino acids: CASSPLEGVYLPDTQYF. The CDR3 region has the DNA TGTGCCAGCAGCCCCTTAGAGGGAGTTTATCTCCCAGATACGCAGTATTTT. The rearrangement joins TRBV7-9 to TRBJ2-3, with D maybe TRBD2 (5 bases). V was cut by 5 bases and J by 4 bases, with 22 bases left in between. The CDR3 is 17 residues long. Germline V CDR1 and CDR2: SEHNR, FQNEAQ (reference sequence). Complete variable domain (other parts from reference TRBV7-9 and TRBJ2-3): DTGVSQNPRHKITKRGQNVTFRCDPISEHNRLYWYRQTLGQGPEFLTYFQNEAQLEKSRLLSDRFSAERPKGSFSTLEIQRTEQGDSAMYLCASSPLEGVYLPDTQYFGPGTRLTVL.

The rearrangement links TRBV28 to TRBJ1-5, with 11 bases that match TRBD1. V trimming: 0 bases; J trimming: 5 bases; junction bases outside the gene matches: 3. CDR1 MDHEN and CDR2 SYDVKM come from the germline V gene. The CDR3 is 16 residues long. CDR3 in DNA: TGTGCCAGCAGTTTATGGGACAGGGGGCGAGATCAGCCCCAGCATTTT. It encodes CASSLWDRGRDQPQHF.

The J gene is TRBJ2-1, the V gene TRBV5-1, with 10 bases aligning to TRBD2. CDR3 length: 15 residues. Germline V CDR1 and CDR2: SGHRS, YFSETQ. J gave up 7 bases and V 2 bases, and 6 bases lay outside the gene matches. The chain's CDR3 is CASSFTSGLANEQFF. The CDR3 DNA follows: TGCGCCAGCAGCTTCACTTCGGGACTAGCGAATGAGCAGTTCTTC.

This clone was seen once. One end of the junction does not line up with germline, which may come from a read error. The V call is TRBV29-1, the J call TRBJ2-7; TRBD2 aligns across 7 bases. CDR3 length: 12 amino acids. CDR1 and CDR2 (germline): SQVTM, ANQGSEA. The CDR3 DNA reads TGCAGCGTTGAACGCGGGAGCGGGACCCGCCACTTC. Residues: CSVERGSGTRHF.

On this clone: An end of the junction does not agree with germline; a read error may underlie this. The chain combines TRBV27 with TRBJ1-5; a weak D match, TRBD1 (5 bases). In germline, CDR1 is MNHEY, CDR2 SMNVEV (reference sequence). The length of the CDR3 is 14 residues. The CDR3 is CASSSTDLNQPQHF. As DNA, the CDR3 is TGTGCCAGTAGTTCGACAGACCTCAATCAGCCCCAGCATTTT.

CDR3 sequence reads: CASSSREDSYNEQFF. The CDR3, as DNA: TGTGCCAGCAGTTCGCGGGAGGACTCCTACAATGAGCAGTTCTTC. This chain uses TRBV9 with TRBJ2-1; 8 bases agree with TRBD2. Germline V CDR1 and CDR2: SGDLS, YYNGEE. Trimming took 5 bases from V and 0 from J; bases not matched to a gene: 4. The length of the CDR3 is 15 residues.